Each of the 18 T cell receptor beta chains below was sequenced from the same sample in a study of T cell repertoires in cytomegalovirus infection (dated by TCRdb to the late 2010s). The listed sequencing device is Illumina HiSeq 1500. In-frame beta chains were kept once TCRdb had trimmed the public reads at Q25 with fastp and called clones with MiXCR. Identical CDR3 proteins give one entry, which carries the most common genes and DNA. For this sample the table gives hundreds of thousands of distinct CDR3 sequences, of which about 27% were detected only once. The ten largest clones add up to around 18% of the sample. The treatment or condition label for this specimen denotes: in vitro stimulation with specific CMV peptide epitopes to enrich CMV-specific T cells. Their antigens are not known. The material sequenced was cultured PBMCs, taken from culture after CMV antigen stimulation. The receptors originated from a human donor in good health (CMV status not recorded). Some clones in this sample may be carry-over from other donors' samples.

The V and J genes are TRBV27 and TRBJ2-5; 9 bases map to TRBD2. Germline loops: CDR1 MNHEY, CDR2 SMNVEV (reference sequence). With V trimmed by 6 bases and J by 2 bases, 4 bases remained unmatched. CDR3 size: 14 residues. The CDR3 spells CASRLAGTQETQYF. The CDR3 DNA reads as TGTGCCAGCAGGCTAGCGGGGACACAAGAGACCCAGTACTTC.

This clonotype was picked up many times. V usage is TRBV4-2 and J usage is TRBJ2-1, with 7 bases that match TRBD1. V gave up 1 base and J gave up 0 bases; unmatched junction bases: 9. Germline V gives CDR1 LGHNA, CDR2 YNFKEQ. The CDR3 sequence is 18 residues long. The CDR3 DNA reads TGTGCCAGCAGCCAAGTTATTGTGGGACAGAGCTCCTACAATGAGCAGTTCTTC. It specifies CASSQVIVGQSSYNEQFF.

The chain couples TRBV28 to TRBJ2-7; 7 positions match TRBD2. Per the germline V gene, CDR1 is MDHEN and CDR2 is SYDVKM. The ends lost 9 bases at V and 3 bases at J; junction bases unmatched: 11. The CDR3 spans 14 residues. Here the CDR3 reads CASRTGGGSYEQYF. CDR3 coding DNA: TGTGCCAGTCGTACGGGGGGAGGGAGCTACGAGCAGTACTTC.

The rearrangement links TRBV27 to TRBJ2-7, with TRBD2 matching 10 bases. The V and J ends lost 5 bases and 4 bases, in that order; junction bases with no gene match: 5. Germline CDR1 is MNHEY and CDR2 is SMNVEV (reference sequence). The CDR3 is 14 amino acids. For the CDR3, the DNA is TGTGCCAGCAGTACCTTTAGCGGGAGGTACGAGCAGTACTTC. This translates into CASSTFSGRYEQYF.

V usage is TRBV6-6 and J usage is TRBJ1-5, with D hard to call. With 3 bases removed from V and 1 base from J, the gap between germline ends came to 13 bases. From germline, CDR1 is MNHNY and CDR2 SVGAGI (reference sequence). This CDR3 has 16 amino acids. This CDR3 reads CASSYHPVLSNQPQHF. CDR3 DNA sequence: TGTGCCAGCAGTTATCACCCGGTTCTGAGCAATCAGCCCCAGCATTTT.

This clonotype came up a few times. The chain has TRBV6-6 and TRBJ2-7, with 7 positions matching TRBD1. Per the germline V gene, CDR1 is MNHNY and CDR2 is SVGAGI (reference sequence). The CDR3 contains 11 residues. Unmatched junction bases numbered 3, after V lost 8 bases and J lost 5 bases. CDR3: CASGDRDEQYF. CDR3 DNA sequence: TGTGCCAGCGGAGACAGGGACGAGCAGTACTTC.

The chain combines TRBV11-2 with TRBJ1-3; 9 nucleotides match TRBD1. With 3 bases clipped from V and 0 bases from J, the junction kept 12 bases outside the gene matches. The CDR3 has 19 amino acids. The V gene's germline CDR1 is SGHAT and CDR2 FQNNGV. CDR3 coding DNA: TGTGCCAGCAGCTTGGGGGGACAGGGCTATTCGGACTCTGGAAACACCATATATTTT. This translates into CASSLGGQGYSDSGNTIYF.

There are a few counts of this clonotype. The chain uses TRBV18 and TRBJ1-2; D unclear. V dropped 3 bases and J dropped 4 bases, with 12 bases sitting between them. This CDR3 comprises 14 residues. Germline V CDR1 and CDR2: KGHSH, LQKENI. As DNA, the CDR3 is TGTGCCAGCTCACCCTCCCGAGGTACCTATGGCTACACCTTC. It is translated as CASSPSRGTYGYTF.

This clonotype was recorded only once. The rearrangement uses TRBV3-1 and TRBJ2-1, with 10 bases fitting TRBD2. This CDR3 has 14 amino acids. From germline, CDR1 is LGHDT and CDR2 YNNKEL (reference sequence). V lost 7 bases to trimming and J lost 5 bases; unmatched junction nucleotides: 5. CDR3 DNA sequence: TGTGCCAGCATTCTAGCGGGAGTTGACAATGAGCAGTTCTTC. It is translated as CASILAGVDNEQFF.

The sample holds one count of this clonotype. The chain employs TRBV7-6 and TRBJ2-1, with D possibly TRBD2 on 7 matching bases. V was cut by 4 bases and J by 8 bases, with 21 bases left in between. Germline CDR1 reads SGHVS; CDR2 reads FNYEAQ. This CDR3 comprises 16 residues. The CDR3 loop reads CASSSQDRRGTDEQFF. CDR3 nucleotides: TGTGCCAGCAGCTCCCAAGACAGGCGGGGGACTGATGAGCAGTTCTTC.

In its sample, this clonotype was seen a few times. Here the CDR3 DNA reads TGTGCCAGCACCCCGAGTACTACGAACAATGAGCAGTTCTTC. Amino acid sequence: CASTPSTTNNEQFF. The chain recombines TRBV2 with TRBJ2-1; D is ambiguous. In germline, CDR1 is SNHLY, CDR2 FYNNEI. The CDR3 extends over 14 amino acids. Trimming left V 7 bases short and J 5 bases short, with 15 bases between. Variable domain in full (rest from reference TRBV2 and TRBJ2-1): EPEVTQTPSHQVTQMGQEVILRCVPISNHLYFYWYRQILGQKVEFLVSFYNNEISEKSEIFDDQFSVERPDGSNFTLKIRSTKLEDSAMYFCASTPSTTNNEQFFGPGTRLTVL.

The genes are TRBV6-5 and TRBJ2-1; possible D gene TRBD2, 5 bases. CDR3 length: 17 amino acids. Trimming pared 0 bases from V and 0 bases from J, leaving 12 bases between. Looked up from germline, CDR1 is MNHEY and CDR2 is SVGAGI. Written as DNA, the CDR3 is TGTGCCAGCAGTTACTCGATCGGGGTAAGCTCCTACAATGAGCAGTTCTTC. This translates into CASSYSIGVSSYNEQFF.

The V call is TRBV24-1, the J call TRBJ2-5; 9 bases are a match to TRBD1. Germline lookup yields CDR1 KGHDR and CDR2 SFDVKD. With 1 base clipped from V and 3 bases from J, the junction kept 2 bases outside the gene matches. The CDR3 loop spans 15 amino acids. The chain's CDR3 is CATSDFRTGEETQYF. The CDR3 nucleotides are TGTGCCACCAGTGATTTTAGGACAGGGGAAGAGACCCAGTACTTC.

In the case of this clonotype: Germline is not matched at one junction end, which may reflect a read error. This rearrangement joins TRBV7-3 to TRBJ1-1; unclear D gene. The CDR3 covers 14 residues. Germline CDR1 is SGHTA and CDR2 is FQGTGA. The CDR3 loop is CASSLTGRQYEAFF. The CDR3 DNA reads TGTGCCAGCAGCCTAACCGGGAGGCAGTATGAAGCTTTCTTT.

This clonotype was picked up many times. V and J are TRBV6-1 and TRBJ2-7, with TRBD1 identical over 10 bases. This CDR3 contains 15 residues. Trimming removed 2 bases from V and 6 bases from J; junction bases left unmatched: 7. CDR1 is MNHNS and CDR2 is SASEGT in the germline V gene. In DNA, the CDR3 is TGTGCCAGCAGTGAAAGGGGACAGGGGCGTAGCGAGCAGTACTTC. Translated, it gives CASSERGQGRSEQYF.

The CDR3 nucleotides are TGTGCCAGCAGTGAATATGCCGAAGCTTTCTTT. Protein: CASSEYAEAFF. This chain connects TRBV25-1 to TRBJ1-1; no clear D. The germline V and J ends were trimmed by 0 bases and 8 bases, with 4 bases remaining between them. CDR3 length equals 11 residues. Per germline, CDR1 MGHDK and CDR2 SYGVNS.

The rearrangement uses TRBV10-3 and TRBJ1-1; possible D gene TRBD1, 5 bases. The CDR3 is 13 amino acids. CDR1 and CDR2 (germline): ENHRY, SYGVKD. Trimming cost V 7 bases and J 4 bases, with 13 bases left between them. The CDR3 DNA sequence: TGTGCCATCACCCGGGGAGGGGCCACTGAAGCTTTCTTT. Residues: CAITRGGATEAFF.

V usage is TRBV7-2 and J usage is TRBJ1-4; the D is unclear. The CDR3 has 13 residues. From germline, CDR1 is SGHTA and CDR2 FQGNSA. V lost 5 bases, J lost 7 bases, and 11 bases lay in between. The CDR3 here is CASSRLFGEKLFF. DNA of the CDR3: TGTGCCAGCAGCCGCCTCTTCGGTGAAAAACTGTTTTTT.